This T cell receptor (beta chain) was captured by sequencing in a study of T cell responses to AZD1222 COVID-19 vaccine. About this clone itself: Its antigen is not identified.

Data came from immunoSEQ multiplex PCR; TCRdb stores just in-frame clones and leaves some out. The profile shows some 120,000 clones, 90% to 95% of them singletons. Points from the study as a whole: Repertoire sampling happened only post peak T cell response. Mapped onto spike, vaccine-associated CD4 TCRs spanned it and were dominant at 160-218 and 743-854. Within unmutated variant regions lay the reported targets of nearly half of spike-specific TCRs. Possibly, clonal diversity was underestimated; donors were largely white British and included more females.

Germline values: CDR1 SGHTA, CDR2 FQGTGA. The CDR3 is made up of 15 amino acids. The germline V and J ends were trimmed by 5 bases and 8 bases, with 18 bases remaining between them. This rearrangement joins TRBV7-3 to TRBJ2-2; D unresolved. This sequence was found in an adult in good health. Sequencing was performed on peripheral blood, taken on day 0 of AZD1222 vaccination. CDR3 bases: TGTGCCAGCAGCACCTCCGGACGGTCCCCGGGGGAGCTGTTTTTT. This sequence encodes CASSTSGRSPGELFF.